Following are 8 T cell receptor beta chains from one sample sequenced in a study of cytomegalovirus exposure and HLA in healthy donors. 60 Vbeta and 13 Jbeta primers were used in PCR. TCRdb's copy holds only in-frame clones and misses some; the assay was immunoSEQ multiplex PCR. This sample's clone table lists about 58,000 clones. Material for sequencing was PBMCs. The receptor set was obtained from a woman aged 18-30 years in good health and CMV-seronegative.

The V gene is TRBV18, the J gene TRBJ1-1; 7 bases align to TRBD1. The CDR3 length is 15 residues. CDR1 and CDR2 (germline): KGHSH, LQKENI. V trimming: 4 bases; J trimming: 6 bases; junction bases outside the gene matches: 11. This chain's CDR3 is CASSLATGIGAEAFF. CDR3 nucleotides: TGTGCCAGCTCACTCGCGACAGGGATAGGCGCTGAAGCTTTCTTT.

The chain joins TRBV7-9 to TRBJ1-2, with D possibly matching TRBD1 (6 bases). V was cut by 5 bases and J by 7 bases, with 23 bases left in between. The CDR3 is 16 residues long. In germline, CDR1 is SEHNR, CDR2 FQNEAQ (reference sequence). The CDR3 coding sequence is TGTGCCAGCAGCCCGAGGGGGGGACTGACTCTTTCTGGCTACACCTTC. As protein: CASSPRGGLTLSGYTF.

This chain joins TRBV25-1 and TRBJ1-1; weak D call: TRBD1 (5 bases). With 2 bases removed from V and 11 bases from J, the gap between germline ends came to 18 bases. This CDR3 is 14 amino acids long. CDR1 and CDR2 (germline): MGHDK, SYGVNS. As DNA, the CDR3 is TGTGCCAGCAGTGAAGGAGGAGGGGATAGGGAGGCTTTCTTT. Its protein product is CASSEGGGDREAFF.

The chain is built from TRBV9 and TRBJ1-6, with D possibly being TRBD1 (5 bases). Trimming took off 4 bases at V and 7 bases at J, with 15 bases between the two ends. Germline-derived CDR1 and CDR2 are SGDLS and YYNGEE. The CDR3 extends over 15 amino acids. CDR3 coding DNA: TGTGCCAGCAGCCAACAACCAGGGTCGAATTCACCCCTCCACTTT. Translation gives CASSQQPGSNSPLHF.

The chain couples TRBV6-5 to TRBJ2-1; 10 nucleotides match TRBD2. The CDR3 length is 15 residues. The V segment lost 6 bases and the J segment 5 bases; nucleotides outside the gene matches: 7. The V gene's germline CDR1 is MNHEY and CDR2 SVGAGI. CDR3 protein: CASRISGRVDNEQFF. The CDR3 DNA reads as TGTGCCAGCAGAATAAGCGGGAGGGTCGACAATGAGCAGTTCTTC.

This rearrangement joins TRBV25-1 to TRBJ2-7; a possible D gene is TRBD2 (6 bases). The V gene lost 6 bases and the J gene lost 3 bases, with 9 bases spanning the gap. The germline CDR1 and CDR2 sequences are MGHDK and SYGVNS. This CDR3 is 12 amino acids long. In DNA form, the CDR3 reads TGTGCCAGCAGGGGAGGCTTCTACGAGCAGTACTTC. The encoded protein is CASRGGFYEQYF.

This chain uses TRBV5-1 with TRBJ1-5; perhaps TRBD1 as D (5 bases). V gave up 0 bases and J gave up 4 bases, with 8 bases separating them. Germline V lookup: CDR1 SGHRS, CDR2 YFSETQ. The CDR3 loop spans 14 amino acids. This CDR3 reads CASSLEGFNQPQHF. CDR3 DNA: TGCGCCAGCAGCTTGGAGGGGTTTAATCAGCCCCAGCATTTT.

V usage is TRBV5-1 and J usage is TRBJ1-1; D is unclear. The CDR3 totals 15 residues. Trimming removed 0 bases at V and 2 bases at J, with 11 bases between. Per germline, CDR1 SGHRS and CDR2 YFSETQ. The CDR3 spells CASSLGLGRNTEAFF. CDR3 DNA: TGCGCCAGCAGCTTGGGACTAGGGCGTAACACTGAAGCTTTCTTT.